This is a list of T cell receptor beta chains from one sample in a study of blood T cell repertoires in COVID-19. Sequencing was performed with immunoSEQ multiplex PCR; in TCRdb, only in-frame clones are kept and a portion is missing. The table shows under 200,000 clones, with about 86% occurring only once. The sample was PBMCs or T cells enriched from blood (not recorded which). The receptors derive from a man between 45 and 60 years old who had recovered from COVID-19. The CDR3 runs from the conserved cysteine through the conserved F or W. A D gene is named only where the DNA matches it firmly. Size is omitted from some rows. Given values are once, few, many or a class for expanded clones.

V gene: TRBV10-3; clone size: -; J gene: TRBJ1-4; D gene: -; CDR3 DNA: TGTGCCATCAGTGAGGGGCAGTATGAAAAACTGTTTTTT; CDR3 protein: CAISEGQYEKLFF
V gene: TRBV6-5; clone size: -; J gene: TRBJ1-6; D gene: -; CDR3 DNA: TGTGCCAGCAGTAAGGACAGACGGCCCCTCCACTTT; CDR3 protein: CASSKDRRPLHF
V gene: TRBV19; clone size: -; J gene: TRBJ1-5; D gene: TRBD1; CDR3 DNA: TGTGCCAGTGGGGACAGGGTCGGTCAGCCCCAGCATTTT; CDR3 protein: CASGDRVGQPQHF
V gene: TRBV7-2; clone size: -; J gene: TRBJ2-1; D gene: TRBD2; CDR3 DNA: TGTGCCAGCACCTTTAGCGGGTACAATGAGCAGTTCTTC; CDR3 protein: CASTFSGYNEQFF
V gene: TRBV30; clone size: -; J gene: TRBJ1-6; D gene: -; CDR3 DNA: TGTGCCTGGAGTGTAGCAGGGCTCGATTCACCCCTCCACTTT; CDR3 protein: CAWSVAGLDSPLHF
V gene: TRBV12-3/TRBV12-4; clone size: -; J gene: TRBJ1-2; D gene: TRBD1; CDR3 DNA: TGTGCCAGCAGCCAGGGACAGTCCTATGGCTACACCTTC; CDR3 protein: CASSQGQSYGYTF
V gene: TRBV3-1/TRBV3-2; clone size: -; J gene: TRBJ2-2; D gene: -; CDR3 DNA: TGTGCCAGCAGCTCAGGGCGGGGCTCGAACACCGGGGAGCTGTTTTTT; CDR3 protein: CASSSGRGSNTGELFF
V gene: TRBV7-3; clone size: -; J gene: TRBJ1-1; D gene: -; CDR3 DNA: TGTGCCAGCAGCAGAAGCGGTACAGGGCGAGGGGGCACTGAAGCTTTCTTT; CDR3 protein: CASSRSGTGRGGTEAFF
V gene: TRBV11-2; clone size: -; J gene: TRBJ2-3; D gene: TRBD2; CDR3 DNA: TGTGCCAGCGAGGTCCGTCGGCTAGCGGGGGGGTCCACAGATACGCAGTATTTT; CDR3 protein: CASEVRRLAGGSTDTQYF
V gene: TRBV7-9; clone size: many; J gene: TRBJ1-4; D gene: TRBD1; CDR3 DNA: TGTGCCAGCAGCTTGCCAGCAGGGGGCTTTGAAAAACTGTTTTTT; CDR3 protein: CASSLPAGGFEKLFF
V gene: TRBV9; clone size: -; J gene: TRBJ2-3; D gene: TRBD2; CDR3 DNA: TGTGCCAGCAGCGTAGAACTAGCGGGGGCAGATACGCAGTATTTT; CDR3 protein: CASSVELAGADTQYF
V gene: TRBV5-1; clone size: -; J gene: TRBJ1-2; D gene: TRBD1; CDR3 DNA: TGCGCCAGCACCCCGGGACAGGAAAACTATGGCTACACCTTC; CDR3 protein: CASTPGQENYGYTF
V gene: TRBV19; clone size: -; J gene: TRBJ2-6; D gene: -; CDR3 DNA: TGTGCCAGTAGTATAGCTGGAGCTGGGGCCAACGTCCTGACTTTC; CDR3 protein: CASSIAGAGANVLTF
V gene: TRBV6-5; clone size: -; J gene: TRBJ1-2; D gene: TRBD1; CDR3 DNA: TGTGCCAGCAGAAGTCGGACAGGCCCCACTCTGTATTTC; CDR3 protein: CASRSRTGPTLYF
V gene: TRBV6-5; clone size: -; J gene: TRBJ1-1; D gene: -; CDR3 DNA: TGTGCCAGCAGCCGAGCTTCAGGGGCGAACACTGAAGCTTTCTTT; CDR3 protein: CASSRASGANTEAFF
V gene: TRBV30; clone size: few; J gene: TRBJ1-6; D gene: TRBD1; CDR3 DNA: TGTGCCTGGAGTGTCGGGACAGGGCGTAATTCACCCCTCCACTTT; CDR3 protein: CAWSVGTGRNSPLHF
V gene: TRBV15; clone size: -; J gene: TRBJ1-3; D gene: TRBD1; CDR3 DNA: TGTGCCACCAGCAGAACAGGGGTAGGGTTCTCTGGAAACACCATATATTTT; CDR3 protein: CATSRTGVGFSGNTIYF
V gene: TRBV5-1; clone size: few; J gene: TRBJ1-4; D gene: -; CDR3 DNA: TGCGCCAGCACCCTTGCGGGGATCAATGAAAAACTGTTTTTT; CDR3 protein: CASTLAGINEKLFF
V gene: TRBV19; clone size: -; J gene: TRBJ1-1; D gene: TRBD1; CDR3 DNA: TGTGCCAGTGAGGACAGGGGGCGTATCACTGAAGCTTTCTTT; CDR3 protein: CASEDRGRITEAFF
V gene: TRBV5-4; clone size: -; J gene: TRBJ1-2; D gene: TRBD1; CDR3 DNA: TGTGCCAGCAGCGCACGCCCGGGACAGGCCTATGGCTACACCTTC; CDR3 protein: CASSARPGQAYGYTF
V gene: TRBV5-4; clone size: -; J gene: TRBJ1-4; D gene: TRBD1; CDR3 DNA: TGTGCCAGCAGCTTTGACAGGGGGGAATGTTGTGAAAAACTGTTTTTT; CDR3 protein: CASSFDRGECCEKLFF
V gene: TRBV12-3/TRBV12-4; clone size: -; J gene: TRBJ2-5; D gene: -; CDR3 DNA: TGTGCCAGCAGTTTACGGGTGTGGGAGACCCAGTACTTC; CDR3 protein: CASSLRVWETQYF
V gene: TRBV6-1; clone size: -; J gene: TRBJ2-5; D gene: -; CDR3 DNA: TGTGCCAGCAGTGAAGGAGTAAGGGGGCAAGAGACCCAGTACTTC; CDR3 protein: CASSEGVRGQETQYF
V gene: TRBV2; clone size: once; J gene: TRBJ1-2; D gene: -; CDR3 DNA: TGTGCCAGCAGCCAGACCGGGTCTAACTATGGCTACACCTTC; CDR3 protein: CASSQTGSNYGYTF